These 10 T cell receptor beta chains were all obtained from the same sample, sequenced in a study of blood T cell repertoires in COVID-19 (dated by TCRdb to about 2020). Library prep was done by the immunoSEQ multiplex PCR assay. TCRdb stores this immuneACCESS table with in-frame sequences only. Part of the clones is absent; in the studies checked, under half of the shortfall reflects unresolved V genes, and no reason is known for the rest. The sample data list about 320,000 clones, and approximately 81% of these were observed just once. Clones ranked in the top ten supply 1.9% of the sample. Sequenced sample: PBMCs or T cells enriched from blood (not recorded which). Receptors were obtained from a woman aged 25 to 39 who had been exposed to COVID-19.

This clone occurred a few times. This chain joins TRBV7-9 and TRBJ1-5, with 7 nucleotides matching TRBD1. This CDR3 contains 15 residues. CDR1 SEHNR and CDR2 FQNEAQ come from the germline V gene (reference sequence). V gave up 4 bases and J gave up 1 base; unmatched junction bases: 4. The CDR3 is CASSSTGQSNQPQHF. CDR3 in DNA: TGTGCCAGCAGCTCCACGGGACAGAGCAATCAGCCCCAGCATTTT.

This chain connects TRBV20-1 to TRBJ1-5, with unresolved D. The CDR3 runs 13 residues. Trimming removed 3 bases at V and 5 bases at J, with 11 bases between. Germline assignment: CDR1 DFQATT and CDR2 SNEGSKA (reference sequence). CDR3 bases: TGCAGTGCTAGTACCCTAGTGGATCAGCCCCAGCATTTT. It translates to CSASTLVDQPQHF.

Concerning this clone itself: At one of its ends the junction is not consistent with the germline gene, which may arise from a read error. This chain's CDR3 is CASSSSGRADHF. In DNA, the CDR3 is TGTGCCAGCAGCTCTAGCGGGAGGGCCGACCACTTC. The V gene is TRBV11-2, the J gene TRBJ2-5; 12 bases agree with TRBD2. This CDR3 region has 12 residues. The germline CDR1 and CDR2 sequences are SGHAT and FQNNGV.

The rearrangement joins TRBV12-3 or TRBV12-4 to TRBJ1-2; TRBD1 matches at 7 bases. This CDR3 is 12 amino acids long. Trimming cost V 4 bases and J 6 bases; bases outside gene matches: 2. This chain's CDR3 is CASSWGQNGYTF. The CDR3 coding sequence is TGTGCCAGCAGTTGGGGACAGAATGGCTACACCTTC.

The V gene is TRBV5-4, the J gene TRBJ2-5, with 8 bases aligning to TRBD2. Germline CDR1 reads SGHNT; CDR2 reads YYREEE (reference sequence). The CDR3 is 16 residues long. J lost 3 bases, V lost 3 bases, and 10 bases had no gene match. The CDR3 DNA reads as TGTGCCAGCAGCTACACACTTGGCGGGGGGAAAGAGACCCAGTACTTC. This codes for CASSYTLGGGKETQYF.

The rearrangement joins TRBV16 to TRBJ2-4; D is ambiguous. The V and J ends lost 1 base and 1 base respectively, with 11 bases between them. Germline lookup yields CDR1 KGHSY and CDR2 FQNENV. The CDR3 covers 16 residues. The CDR3 loop is CASSQFSPRAKNIQYF. The CDR3 region has the DNA TGTGCCAGCAGCCAATTCTCTCCCAGGGCCAAAAACATTCAGTACTTC.

The chain has TRBV7-3 and TRBJ2-7, with D possibly being TRBD2 (5 bases). The germline V and J ends were trimmed by 3 bases and 2 bases, with 11 bases remaining between them. The CDR3 contains 14 residues. CDR1 and CDR2 (germline): SGHTA, FQGTGA. CDR3 coding DNA: TGTGCCAGCAGCTTTCTAGAGGGCCCCTACGAGCAGTACTTC. Residues: CASSFLEGPYEQYF.

The V and J genes are TRBV20-1 and TRBJ2-7; D is unresolved. The germline V and J ends were trimmed by 3 bases and 3 bases, with 15 bases remaining between them. This CDR3 contains 14 residues. Germline V gene data show CDR1 as DFQATT and CDR2 as SNEGSKA (reference sequence). The DNA of the CDR3 is TGCAGTGCTAGTTTGGGCCCTAAGAACTACGAGCAGTACTTC. It specifies CSASLGPKNYEQYF.

The DNA for the CDR3 is TGCGCCAGCAGCCAAGGAGACAATACTAATGAAAAACTGTTTTTT. Protein sequence: CASSQGDNTNEKLFF. The chain links TRBV4-1 to TRBJ1-4; D is ambiguous. Trimming took 1 base from V and 2 from J, leaving 8 bases between them. Germline V gene lookup returns CDR1 MGHRA and CDR2 YSYEKL. The CDR3 sequence is 15 residues long.

The chain has TRBV30 and TRBJ2-3, with 7 positions matching TRBD2. The germline V gene has CDR1 GTSNPN and CDR2 SVGIG (reference sequence). The CDR3 loop spans 12 amino acids. V was clipped by 7 bases and J by 2 bases; unmatched bases: 3. The CDR3 here is CALAGVTDTQYF. The CDR3 coding sequence is TGTGCCTTAGCGGGTGTCACAGATACGCAGTATTTT.